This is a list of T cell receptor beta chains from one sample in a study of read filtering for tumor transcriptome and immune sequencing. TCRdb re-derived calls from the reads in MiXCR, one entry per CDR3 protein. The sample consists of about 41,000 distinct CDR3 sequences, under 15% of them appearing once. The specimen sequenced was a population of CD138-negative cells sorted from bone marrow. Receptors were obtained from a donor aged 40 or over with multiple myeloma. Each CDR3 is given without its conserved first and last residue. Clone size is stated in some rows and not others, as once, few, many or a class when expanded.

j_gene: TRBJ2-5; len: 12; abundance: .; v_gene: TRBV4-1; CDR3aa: ASSQYGIGETQY
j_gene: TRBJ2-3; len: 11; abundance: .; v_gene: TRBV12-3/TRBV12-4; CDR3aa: ASSLVEGPTQY
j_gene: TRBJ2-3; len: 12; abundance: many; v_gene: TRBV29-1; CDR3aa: SVGVARTTDTQY
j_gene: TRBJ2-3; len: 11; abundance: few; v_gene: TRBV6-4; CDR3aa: ASSEGDTDTQY
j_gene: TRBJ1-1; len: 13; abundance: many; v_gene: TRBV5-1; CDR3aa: ASSSGRLEGRKAF
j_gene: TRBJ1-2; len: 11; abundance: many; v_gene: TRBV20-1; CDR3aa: SASGTGGIGYT
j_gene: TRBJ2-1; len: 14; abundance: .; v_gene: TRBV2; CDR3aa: ASSDLAAGGLHGQF
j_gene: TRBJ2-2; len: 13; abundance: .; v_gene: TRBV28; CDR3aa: ASSLKVLGAGELF
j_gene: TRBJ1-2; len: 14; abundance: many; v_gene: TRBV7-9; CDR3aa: ASSYTGTGEGDGYT
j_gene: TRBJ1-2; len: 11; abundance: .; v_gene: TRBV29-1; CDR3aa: SVETPTGYGYT
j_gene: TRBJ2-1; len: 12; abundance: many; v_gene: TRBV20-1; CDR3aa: SARGGSSYNEQF
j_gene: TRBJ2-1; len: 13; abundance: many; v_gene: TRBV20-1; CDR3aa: SARGNGRASNEQF
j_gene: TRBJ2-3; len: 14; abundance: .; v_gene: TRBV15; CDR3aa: ATSSPAAGVTETQY
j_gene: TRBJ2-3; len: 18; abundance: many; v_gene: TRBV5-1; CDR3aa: ASSLHNSTRLAGYTDTQY
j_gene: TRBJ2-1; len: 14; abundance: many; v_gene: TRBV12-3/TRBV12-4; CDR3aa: ASRKGQGVGYNEQF
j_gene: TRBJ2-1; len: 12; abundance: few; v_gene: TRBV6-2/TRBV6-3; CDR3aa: ASSWAGGANEQS
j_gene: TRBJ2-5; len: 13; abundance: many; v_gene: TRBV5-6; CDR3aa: ASSLEGAAGETQY
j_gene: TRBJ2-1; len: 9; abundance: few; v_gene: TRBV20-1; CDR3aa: SASPARTQF
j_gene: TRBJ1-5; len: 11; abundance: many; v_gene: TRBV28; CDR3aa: ASSGQSNQPQH
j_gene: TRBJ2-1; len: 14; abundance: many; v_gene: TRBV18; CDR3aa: ASSPRSGRPYNEQF
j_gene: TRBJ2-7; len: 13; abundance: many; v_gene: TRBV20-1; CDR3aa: SARDLSGSQYEQY
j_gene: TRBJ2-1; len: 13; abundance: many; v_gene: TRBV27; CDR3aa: ASSYLPSGSYEQF
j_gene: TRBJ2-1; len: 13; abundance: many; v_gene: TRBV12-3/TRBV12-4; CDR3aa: ASSSPEAGYGEQF
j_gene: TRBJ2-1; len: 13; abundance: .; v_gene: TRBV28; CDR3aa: ASGPWREYYNEQF
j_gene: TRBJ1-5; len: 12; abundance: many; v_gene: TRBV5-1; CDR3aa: ASSLGMGNQPQH
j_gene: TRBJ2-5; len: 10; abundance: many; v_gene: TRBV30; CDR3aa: AWSAGSETQY
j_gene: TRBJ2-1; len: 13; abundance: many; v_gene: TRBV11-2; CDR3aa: ASSLDRGLYNEQF
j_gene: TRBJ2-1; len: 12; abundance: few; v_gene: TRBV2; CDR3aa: ASKGLAGHNEQF
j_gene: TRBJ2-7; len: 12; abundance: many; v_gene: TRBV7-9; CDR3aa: ASSLAPGAYEQY
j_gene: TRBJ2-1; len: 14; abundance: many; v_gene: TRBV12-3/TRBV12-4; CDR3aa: ASSSPLIDQPNEQF
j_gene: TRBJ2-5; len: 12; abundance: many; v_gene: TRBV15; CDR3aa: ATSRDRGLSTQY
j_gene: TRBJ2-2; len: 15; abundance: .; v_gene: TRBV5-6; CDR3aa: ASSNGQILWDTGQLF
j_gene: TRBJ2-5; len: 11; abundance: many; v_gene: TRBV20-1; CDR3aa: SAKTSGQETQY
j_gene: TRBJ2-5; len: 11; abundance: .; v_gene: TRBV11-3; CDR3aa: ASSLNREETQY
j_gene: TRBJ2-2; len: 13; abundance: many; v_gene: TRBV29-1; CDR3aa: SVRVGGSNTGELF
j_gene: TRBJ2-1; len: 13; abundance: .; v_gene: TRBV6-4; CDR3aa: ASGPTALAYNEQS
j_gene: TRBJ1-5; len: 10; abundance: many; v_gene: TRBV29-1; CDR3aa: SVGQGNQPQH
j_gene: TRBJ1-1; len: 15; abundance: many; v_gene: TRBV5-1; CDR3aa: ASSQVGLRPLNTEAF
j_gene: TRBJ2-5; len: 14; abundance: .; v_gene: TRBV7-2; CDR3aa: ASSSLRDRVPETQY
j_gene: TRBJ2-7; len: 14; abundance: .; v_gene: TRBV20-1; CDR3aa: SASEFLAGGTYEQY
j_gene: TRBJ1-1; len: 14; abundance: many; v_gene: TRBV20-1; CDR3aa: SAPGTGGSWNTEAF
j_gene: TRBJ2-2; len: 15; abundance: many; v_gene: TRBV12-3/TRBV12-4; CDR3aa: ASITNWGLAGTGELF
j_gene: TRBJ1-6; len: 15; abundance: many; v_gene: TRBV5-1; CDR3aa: ASSLKFGTGANSPLH
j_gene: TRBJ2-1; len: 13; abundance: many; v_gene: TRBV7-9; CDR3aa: ASSTLAGVVNEQF
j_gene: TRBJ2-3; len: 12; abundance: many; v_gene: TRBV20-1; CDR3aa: SASSLALTDTQY
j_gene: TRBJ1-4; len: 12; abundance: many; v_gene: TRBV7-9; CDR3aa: ASSTTGRGEKLF